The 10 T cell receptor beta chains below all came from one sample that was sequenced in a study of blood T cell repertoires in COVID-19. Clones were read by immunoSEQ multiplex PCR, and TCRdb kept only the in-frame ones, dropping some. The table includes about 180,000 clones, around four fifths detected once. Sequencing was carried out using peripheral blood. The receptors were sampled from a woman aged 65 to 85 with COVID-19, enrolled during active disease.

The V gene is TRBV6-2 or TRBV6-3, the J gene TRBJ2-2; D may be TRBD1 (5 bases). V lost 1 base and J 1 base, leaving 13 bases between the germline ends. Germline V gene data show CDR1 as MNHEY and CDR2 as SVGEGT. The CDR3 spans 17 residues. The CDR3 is CASSYLAGRKNTGELFF. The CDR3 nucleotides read TGTGCCAGCAGTTACTTGGCAGGGCGAAAGAACACCGGGGAGCTGTTTTTT.

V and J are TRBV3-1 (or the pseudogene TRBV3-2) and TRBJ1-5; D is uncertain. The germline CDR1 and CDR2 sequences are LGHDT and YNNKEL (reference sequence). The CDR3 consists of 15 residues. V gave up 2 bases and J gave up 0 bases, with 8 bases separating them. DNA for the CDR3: TGTGCCAGCAGCCAATCCGGGTCTAGCAATCAGCCCCAGCATTTT. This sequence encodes CASSQSGSSNQPQHF.

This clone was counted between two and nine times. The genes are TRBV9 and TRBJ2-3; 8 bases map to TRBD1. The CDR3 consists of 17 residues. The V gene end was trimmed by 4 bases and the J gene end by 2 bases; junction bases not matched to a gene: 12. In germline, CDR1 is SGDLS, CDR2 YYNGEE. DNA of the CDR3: TGTGCCAGCAGCTATGATACGGGACAGGCCTTCACAGATACGCAGTATTTT. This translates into CASSYDTGQAFTDTQYF.

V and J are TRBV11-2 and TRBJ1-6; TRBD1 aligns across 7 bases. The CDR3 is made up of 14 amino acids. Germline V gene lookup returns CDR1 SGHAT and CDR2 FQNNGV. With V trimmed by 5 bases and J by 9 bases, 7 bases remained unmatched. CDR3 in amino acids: CASSRISGGSPLHF. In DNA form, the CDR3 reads TGTGCCAGCAGCCGGATATCAGGGGGTTCACCCCTCCACTTT.

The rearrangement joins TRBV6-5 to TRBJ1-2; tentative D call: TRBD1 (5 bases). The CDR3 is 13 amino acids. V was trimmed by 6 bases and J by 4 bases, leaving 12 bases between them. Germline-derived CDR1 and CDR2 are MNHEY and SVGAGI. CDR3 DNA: TGTGCCAGCAGCAAAGGCAGGGTCTATGGCTACACCTTC. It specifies CASSKGRVYGYTF.

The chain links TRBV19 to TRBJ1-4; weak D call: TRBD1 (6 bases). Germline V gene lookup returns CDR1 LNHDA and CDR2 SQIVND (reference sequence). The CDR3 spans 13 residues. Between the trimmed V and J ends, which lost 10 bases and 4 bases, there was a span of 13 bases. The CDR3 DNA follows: TGTGCCACCTCTGACAGGATTAATGAAAAACTGTTTTTT. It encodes CATSDRINEKLFF.

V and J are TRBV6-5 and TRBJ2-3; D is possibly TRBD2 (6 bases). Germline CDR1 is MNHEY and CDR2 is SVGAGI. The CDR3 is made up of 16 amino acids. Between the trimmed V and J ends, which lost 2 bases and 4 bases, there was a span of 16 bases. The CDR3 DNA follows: TGTGCCAGCAGTTACCTTCGCGGGATACAATCAGATACGCAGTATTTT. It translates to CASSYLRGIQSDTQYF.

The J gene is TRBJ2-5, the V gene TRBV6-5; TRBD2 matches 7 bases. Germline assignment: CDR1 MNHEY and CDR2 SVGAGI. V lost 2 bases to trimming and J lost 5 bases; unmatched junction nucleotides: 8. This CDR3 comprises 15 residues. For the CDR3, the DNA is TGTGCCAGCAGTTACCGGGGAGGGCGATTGGAGACCCAGTACTTC. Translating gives CASSYRGGRLETQYF.

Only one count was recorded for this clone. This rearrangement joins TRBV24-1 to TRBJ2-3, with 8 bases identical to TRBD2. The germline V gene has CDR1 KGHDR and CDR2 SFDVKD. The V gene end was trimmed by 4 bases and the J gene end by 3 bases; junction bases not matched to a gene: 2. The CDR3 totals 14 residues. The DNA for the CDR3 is TGTGCCACCAGTGAGGGACTAGAGACAGATACGCAGTATTTT. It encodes CATSEGLETDTQYF.

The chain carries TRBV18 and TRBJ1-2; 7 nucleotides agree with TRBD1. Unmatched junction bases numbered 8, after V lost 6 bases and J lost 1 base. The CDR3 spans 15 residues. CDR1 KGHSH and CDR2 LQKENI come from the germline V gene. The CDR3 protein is CASSPTGEVNYGYTF. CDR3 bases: TGTGCCAGCTCGCCAACAGGGGAGGTTAACTATGGCTACACCTTC.